What follows is one TCR beta chain and its context. Its antigen specificity is not known. No qualities accompany the bases; no much larger clone lies one base away. For CDR1 and CDR2, the germline V gene (reference sequence) lists GTSNPN and SVGIG. V is pared back by 2 bases and J by 0 bases, with 7 bases lying between the germline termini. The CDR3 contains 13 residues, cysteine and phenylalanine counted. Only the CDR3 DNA is retained, 39 bases long and in frame from the first base. The time point label corresponds to: about 28 days (+/-7) after the second vaccine dose. Because spike-specific TCR depth and breadth did not differ between the two schedules, AZD1222 recipients who got a second dose at roughly 4 weeks were pooled with those who got a second dose at roughly 12 weeks. Samples from vaccinated people were obtained from the UK trials COV001 and COV002, which included a single-blind randomized controlled phase 2/3 trial of AZD1222 (ChAdOx1 nCoV-19) in healthy adults. Trial participant PBMC samples were collected at day 0 and day 28 after the second dose for TCRbeta chain sequencing.

The CDR3 regions of human TCRbeta chains were subjected to immunosequencing. For the original study's pipeline: Repertoire TCRs were matched against a reference library of SARS-CoV-2-specific TCRs generated with the MIRA antigen-specificity platform. Breadth meant the fraction of unique TCRs that were SARS-CoV-2-associated, whereas depth meant the fraction of total T cells that were SARS-CoV-2-associated. Using the MIRA data, each spike-specific TCR was mapped to the spike region that the TCR reacts to and placed in a CD4 or CD8 class. Log10-transformed breadth and depth values were compared by one-way ANOVA with Sidak's multiple comparisons tests. Sourced from immuneACCESS, this table was stored by TCRdb with only in-frame sequences that have V and J called. A share of the clones is absent; for the studies checked, an unresolved V gene accounts for under half, and the remainder has no known explanation. D and trimming were read from the DNA, whereas the V and J calls and clone size are those reported in that table. Here the sample has under 130,000 clones; approximately 90% occur a single time. The top ten clonotypes cover less than 2.5% of the sample.

The sample originates from a study of T cell responses to AZD1222 COVID-19 vaccine (dated by TCRdb to the early 2020s). About the investigation overall: A total of 230 to 250 trial participants underwent TCR sequencing, of whom around 210 had received two doses of AZD1222 and 26 had received two doses of the MenACWY control vaccine. Trial participants were enrolled into age subgroups of 18-55, 56-69 and 70-plus years, which contained roughly 150, 30 and 60 TCR-sequenced participants, respectively. The study at large found these results: The whole spike protein was spanned by vaccine-associated CD4 TCRs, and dominant responses were seen in regions 160-218 and 743-854. Because no day 14 peak-response samples were available, the repertoires could be characterized only after the peak T cell response. Nearly half of unique spike-specific TCRs reportedly recognized epitopes outside regions mutated in the B.1.351 and B.1.1.7 variants. Most participants were white British and females outnumbered males, and the authors suggested that clonal diversity may have been underestimated. The 56-69-year group was small, and its depth increase did not reach significance, likely because of low power. After two AZD1222 doses, both the breadth and the depth of spike-specific TCRs were significantly higher than at day 0 and than in MenACWY recipients. Conclusions about previously exposed vaccinees are limited because only six or seven AZD1222 recipients were SARS-CoV-2 seropositive at baseline.

The specimen was peripheral blood, collected 28 days after the second AZD1222 dose. The chain is assembled from TRBV30 and TRBJ1-1; the D gene is unclear. The sequence derives from an adult who received the AZD1222 COVID-19 vaccine. The CDR3 protein: CAWSTAMNTEAFF. The DNA sequence reads TGTGCCTGGAGTACTGCTATGAACACTGAAGCTTTCTTT.